Below are 12 T cell receptor beta chains sequenced from a single sample in a study of OX40 agonist ivuxolimab in advanced cancers. Only in-frame clones appear in the TCRdb table, and some are missing; sequencing was by immunoSEQ multiplex PCR. The top ten hold 0.25% to 0.35% of the sample, which has 100,000 or so clones, 90% seen once. The source was CD4+ or CD8+ T cells sorted from blood, collected in a trial of the OX40 agonist ivuxolimab. The receptors were gathered from an adult with an advanced solid tumor such as melanoma, head and neck, liver or kidney cancer.

V and J are TRBV5-1 and TRBJ2-5, with 11 bases lining up with TRBD2. Germline CDR1 SGHRS, CDR2 YFSETQ. The CDR3 totals 15 residues. V shed 2 bases, J shed 2 bases, and the junction held 2 bases outside the gene matches. The CDR3 nucleotides read TGCGCCAGCAGCTTCGGGACTAGCGGTCAAGAGACCCAGTACTTC. Its protein is CASSFGTSGQETQYF.

The chain is built from TRBV27 and TRBJ1-6; 10 bases agree with TRBD1. The germline V gene has CDR1 MNHEY and CDR2 SMNVEV (reference sequence). V gave up 6 bases and J gave up 5 bases; unmatched junction bases: 7. The CDR3 sequence is 16 residues long. DNA of the CDR3: TGTGCCAGCAGGCGACAGGGGGCGCAGGATAATTCACCCCTCCACTTT. Translating gives CASRRQGAQDNSPLHF.

In DNA form, the CDR3 reads TGTGCCAGCAGCTTAATAGCCAGCTCTGGAAACACCATATATTTT. It codes for CASSLIASSGNTIYF. This sequence joins TRBV7-9 and TRBJ1-3; no reliable D call. The CDR3 is 15 residues long. V gave up 2 bases and J gave up 0 bases, with 8 bases separating them. In germline, CDR1 is SEHNR, CDR2 FQNEAQ (reference sequence).

The V call is TRBV11-2, the J call TRBJ2-1, with no clear D. Trimming shortened V by 6 bases and J by 4 bases, and 19 bases separated the two germline ends. The germline V gene encodes CDR1 SGHAT and CDR2 FQNNGV. This CDR3 is built from 16 residues. The CDR3 region has the DNA TGTGCCAGCAGTTTTCTCAACCGGGCTCTATACAATGAGCAGTTCTTC. Translation gives CASSFLNRALYNEQFF.

The chain is built from TRBV28 and TRBJ2-5; tentatively, D is TRBD1 or TRBD2 (6 bases each). The germline gives CDR1 MDHEN, CDR2 SYDVKM. V lost 7 bases to trimming and J lost 5 bases, with 17 bases between them. The CDR3 is 14 amino acids. The DNA for the CDR3 is TGTGCCAGCACTTCGCCCGGGGGCAGCGAGACCCAGTACTTC. Amino acids: CASTSPGGSETQYF.

This chain uses TRBV18 with TRBJ1-4, with 7 bases matching TRBD1. Germline-derived CDR1 and CDR2 are KGHSH and LQKENI. The CDR3 covers 15 residues. With V trimmed by 4 bases and J by 5 bases, 7 bases remained unmatched. CDR3 amino acids: CASSLPGTANEKLFF. CDR3 nucleotide sequence: TGTGCCAGCTCACTTCCCGGGACAGCAAATGAAAAACTGTTTTTT.

The chain couples TRBV18 to TRBJ2-5, with D maybe TRBD1 (7 bases). V lost 3 bases and J 5 bases, leaving 16 bases between the germline ends. CDR3 length: 15 residues. In germline, CDR1 is KGHSH, CDR2 LQKENI. Here the CDR3 reads CASSPPAQGRETQYF. As DNA, the CDR3 is TGTGCCAGCTCACCTCCCGCACAGGGGAGGGAGACCCAGTACTTC.

V is TRBV18 and J is TRBJ1-5; a weak D match, TRBD1 (6 bases). Trimming removed 6 bases from V and 7 bases from J, with 22 bases in between. CDR1 is KGHSH and CDR2 is LQKENI in the germline V gene. The length of the CDR3 is 16 residues. The CDR3 region is CASSLGQTGSGQPQHF. Here the CDR3 DNA reads TGTGCCAGCTCTCTCGGACAGACGGGCTCGGGACAGCCCCAGCATTTT.

CDR3 loop: CASSQDPPGLATQQSGLDTQYF. The CDR3 nucleotides are TGCGCCAGCAGCCAAGATCCCCCGGGACTAGCGACACAACAATCTGGCTTGGATACGCAGTATTTT. The chain links TRBV4-3 to TRBJ2-3; 10 positions match TRBD2. V shed 0 bases and J 6 bases; nucleotides not matched to a gene: 24. The V gene's germline CDR1 is LGHNA and CDR2 YSLEER. The CDR3 consists of 22 residues.

The chain recombines TRBV6-5 with TRBJ1-1; perhaps TRBD1 as D (5 bases). Germline assignment: CDR1 MNHEY and CDR2 SVGAGI. Trimming shortened V by 6 bases and J by 0 bases, and 14 bases separated the two germline ends. CDR3 size: 15 residues. Here the CDR3 DNA reads TGTGCCAGCAGGGGGGTCGGGGCACTGAACACTGAAGCTTTCTTT. It specifies CASRGVGALNTEAFF.

This clone was counted between two and nine times. V is TRBV28 and J is TRBJ1-2, with D hard to call. The CDR3 is made up of 11 amino acids. V lost 3 bases, J lost 2 bases, and 1 base lay in between. Per the germline V gene, CDR1 is MDHEN and CDR2 is SYDVKM. The CDR3 here is CASSFNYGYTF. CDR3 DNA: TGTGCCAGCAGTTTCAACTATGGCTACACCTTC.

The rearrangement uses TRBV19 and TRBJ1-2; the D gene is possibly TRBD1 (5 bases). The CDR3 runs 14 residues. Trimming pared 5 bases from V and 5 bases from J, leaving 15 bases between. Germline CDR1 reads LNHDA; CDR2 reads SQIVND (reference sequence). The CDR3 DNA reads TGTGCCAGTAGTCCGGACATCTCCCCGTATGGCTACACCTTC. Translation gives CASSPDISPYGYTF.